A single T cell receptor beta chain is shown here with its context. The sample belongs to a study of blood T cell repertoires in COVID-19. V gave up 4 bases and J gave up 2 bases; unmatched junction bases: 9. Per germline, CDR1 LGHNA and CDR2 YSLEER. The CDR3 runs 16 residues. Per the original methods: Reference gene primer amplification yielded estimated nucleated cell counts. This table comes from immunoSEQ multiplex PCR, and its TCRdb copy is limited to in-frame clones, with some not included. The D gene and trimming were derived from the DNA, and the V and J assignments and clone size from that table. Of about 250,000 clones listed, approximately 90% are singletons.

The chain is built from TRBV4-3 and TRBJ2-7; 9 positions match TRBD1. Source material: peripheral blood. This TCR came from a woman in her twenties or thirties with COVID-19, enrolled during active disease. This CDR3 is CASSPTIGTGTYEQYF. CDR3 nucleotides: TGCGCCAGCAGCCCGACAATCGGGACAGGGACCTACGAGCAGTACTTC.